This is a list of T cell receptor beta chains from one sample in a study of blood T cells in healthy people across ages. In TCRdb, the 5' RACE reads were re-called with MiXCR into one record per CDR3 protein. Of 750,000 to 950,000 distinct CDR3 sequences listed, 25% to 30% are singletons. This same sample was also taken into another study, of T cells of mothers and their children.

Sequencing was done on a sample of blood. Source of these receptors: a boy between 10 and 17 years old in good health. Both conserved end residues are part of each CDR3. D genes are given only for firm matches. Rows may omit the clone size; those that give it use once, few, many or a size class.

>NA|TRBJ2-1|15|few|TRBV5-1
CASSLGGPLGNEQFF
TGCGCCAGTTCCTTGGGGGGGCCCCTTGGCAATGAGCAGTTCTTC
>TRBD1|TRBJ1-3|14|many|TRBV28
CASSFPTRGNTIYF
TGTGCCAGCAGTTTCCCAACCAGGGGGAACACCATATATTTT
>TRBD1|TRBJ1-2|13|few|TRBV29-1
CSAAGQGSNGYTF
TGCAGCGCCGCAGGACAGGGATCGAATGGCTACACCTTC
>NA|TRBJ2-1|14|NA|TRBV12-3/TRBV12-4
CASSLESVHNEQFF
TGTGCCAGCAGTTTAGAAAGTGTCCACAATGAGCAGTTCTTC
>NA|TRBJ2-3|13|NA|TRBV12-3/TRBV12-4
CASRKIGADTQYF
TGTGCCAGCAGAAAAATTGGGGCAGATACGCAGTATTTT
>NA|TRBJ2-2|17|NA|TRBV11-1
CASSSQPRGSNTGELFF
TGTGCCAGCAGCTCCCAGCCGCGGGGTTCGAACACCGGGGAGCTGTTTTTT
>NA|TRBJ2-7|15|few|TRBV25-1
CASSETLDSSYEQYF
TGTGCCAGCAGTGAGACGCTGGACAGCTCCTACGAGCAGTACTTC
>NA|TRBJ2-5|11|NA|TRBV29-1
CSVDDGGTQYF
TGCAGCGTTGACGACGGGGGGACCCAGTACTTC
>TRBD1|TRBJ2-7|15|NA|TRBV6-1
CASSEQTGRFCEQYF
TGTGCCAGCAGCGAGCAGACAGGGCGATTCTGCGAGCAGTACTTC
>TRBD1|TRBJ1-4|15|NA|TRBV3-1
CASSLVQGEDEKLFF
TGTGCCAGCAGCCTAGTACAGGGGGAGGATGAAAAACTGTTTTTT